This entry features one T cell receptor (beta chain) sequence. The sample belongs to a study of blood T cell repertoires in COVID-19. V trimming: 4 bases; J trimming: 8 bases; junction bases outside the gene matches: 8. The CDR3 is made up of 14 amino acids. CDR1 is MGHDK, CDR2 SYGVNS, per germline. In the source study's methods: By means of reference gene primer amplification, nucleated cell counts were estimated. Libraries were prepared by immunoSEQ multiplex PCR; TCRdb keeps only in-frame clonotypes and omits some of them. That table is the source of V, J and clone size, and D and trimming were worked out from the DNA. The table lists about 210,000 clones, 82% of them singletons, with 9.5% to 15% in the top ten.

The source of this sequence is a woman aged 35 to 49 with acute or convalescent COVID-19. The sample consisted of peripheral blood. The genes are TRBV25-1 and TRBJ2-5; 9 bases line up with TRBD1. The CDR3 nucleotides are TGTGCCAGCAGTGGCGAGGACAGGGGAGAAACCCAGTACTTC. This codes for CASSGEDRGETQYF.